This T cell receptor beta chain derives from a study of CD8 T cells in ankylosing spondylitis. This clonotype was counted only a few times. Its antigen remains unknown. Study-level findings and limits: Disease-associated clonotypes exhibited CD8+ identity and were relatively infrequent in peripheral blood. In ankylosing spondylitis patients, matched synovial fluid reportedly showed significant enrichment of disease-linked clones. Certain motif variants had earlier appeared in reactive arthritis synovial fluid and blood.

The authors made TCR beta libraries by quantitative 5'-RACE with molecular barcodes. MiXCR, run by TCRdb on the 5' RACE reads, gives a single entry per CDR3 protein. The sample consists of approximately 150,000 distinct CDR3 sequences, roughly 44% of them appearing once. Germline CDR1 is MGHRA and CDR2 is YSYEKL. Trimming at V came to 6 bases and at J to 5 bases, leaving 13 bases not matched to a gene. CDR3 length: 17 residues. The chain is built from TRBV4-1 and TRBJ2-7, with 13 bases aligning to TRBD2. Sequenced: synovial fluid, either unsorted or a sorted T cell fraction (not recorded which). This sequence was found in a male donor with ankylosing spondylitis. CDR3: CASRPRVLAGGQDEQYF. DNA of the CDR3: TGCGCCAGCAGACCTCGTGTACTAGCGGGAGGGCAGGACGAGCAGTACTTC.